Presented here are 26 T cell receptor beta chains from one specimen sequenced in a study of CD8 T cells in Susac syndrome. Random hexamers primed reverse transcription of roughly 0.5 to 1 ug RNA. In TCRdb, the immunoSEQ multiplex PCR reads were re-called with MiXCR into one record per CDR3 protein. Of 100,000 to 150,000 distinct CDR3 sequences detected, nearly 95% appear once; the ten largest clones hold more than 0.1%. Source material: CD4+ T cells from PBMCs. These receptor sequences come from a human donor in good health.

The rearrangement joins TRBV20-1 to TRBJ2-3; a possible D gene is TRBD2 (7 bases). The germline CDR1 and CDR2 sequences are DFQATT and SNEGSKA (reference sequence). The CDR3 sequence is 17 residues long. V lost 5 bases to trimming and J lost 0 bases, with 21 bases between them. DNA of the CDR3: TGCAGTGCTCTCCTAGGGGGGGGAGGGCTCAGCACAGATACGCAGTATTTT. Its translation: CSALLGGGGLSTDTQYF.

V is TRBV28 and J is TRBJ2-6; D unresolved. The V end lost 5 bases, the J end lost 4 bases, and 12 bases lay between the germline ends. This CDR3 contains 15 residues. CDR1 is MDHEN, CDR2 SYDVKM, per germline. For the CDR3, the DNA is TGTGCCAGCAGTCAAGAAGGTGGGGGGGCCAACGTCCTGACTTTC. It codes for CASSQEGGGANVLTF.

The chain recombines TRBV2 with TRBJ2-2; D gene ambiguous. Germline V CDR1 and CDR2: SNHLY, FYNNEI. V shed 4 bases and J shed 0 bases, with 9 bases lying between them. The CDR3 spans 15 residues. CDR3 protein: CASSAHRTNTGELFF. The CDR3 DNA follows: TGTGCCAGCAGTGCACACAGAACGAACACCGGGGAGCTGTTTTTT.

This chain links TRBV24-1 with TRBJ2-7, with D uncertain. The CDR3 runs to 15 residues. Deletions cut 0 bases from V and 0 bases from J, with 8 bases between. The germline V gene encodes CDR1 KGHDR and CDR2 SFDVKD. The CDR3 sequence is CATSDLLWASYEQYF. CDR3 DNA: TGTGCCACCAGTGATTTGCTGTGGGCCTCCTACGAGCAGTACTTC.

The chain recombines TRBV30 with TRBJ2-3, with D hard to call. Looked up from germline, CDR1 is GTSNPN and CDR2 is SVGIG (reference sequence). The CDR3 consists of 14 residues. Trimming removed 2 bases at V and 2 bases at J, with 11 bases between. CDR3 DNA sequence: TGTGCCTGGAGTATCGGCGGAGTCACAGATACGCAGTATTTT. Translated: CAWSIGGVTDTQYF.

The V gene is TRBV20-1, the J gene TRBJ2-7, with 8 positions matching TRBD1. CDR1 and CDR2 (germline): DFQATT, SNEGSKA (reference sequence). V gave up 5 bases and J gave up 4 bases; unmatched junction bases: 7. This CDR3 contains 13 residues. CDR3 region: CSARGQGRYEQYF. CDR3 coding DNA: TGCAGTGCTCGTGGACAGGGCCGATACGAGCAGTACTTC.

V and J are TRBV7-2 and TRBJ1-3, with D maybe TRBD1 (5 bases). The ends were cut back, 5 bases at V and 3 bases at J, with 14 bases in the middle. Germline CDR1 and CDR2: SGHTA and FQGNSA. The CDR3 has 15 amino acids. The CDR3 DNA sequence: TGTGCCAGCAGCCCCGGGGGGAAAGGTGGAAACACCATATATTTT. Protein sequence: CASSPGGKGGNTIYF.

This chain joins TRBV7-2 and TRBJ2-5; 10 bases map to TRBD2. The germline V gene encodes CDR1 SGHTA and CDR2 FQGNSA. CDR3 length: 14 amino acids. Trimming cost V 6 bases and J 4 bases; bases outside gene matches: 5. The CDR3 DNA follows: TGTGCCAGCAGACCAACTAGCGGGACAGAGACCCAGTACTTC. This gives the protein CASRPTSGTETQYF.

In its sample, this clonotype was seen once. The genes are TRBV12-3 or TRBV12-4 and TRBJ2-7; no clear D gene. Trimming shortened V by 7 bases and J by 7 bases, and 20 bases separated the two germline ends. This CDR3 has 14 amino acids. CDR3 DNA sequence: TGTGCCAGCACCCTTCCCGGTAGGGCTAGAGAGCAGTACTTC. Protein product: CASTLPGRAREQYF.

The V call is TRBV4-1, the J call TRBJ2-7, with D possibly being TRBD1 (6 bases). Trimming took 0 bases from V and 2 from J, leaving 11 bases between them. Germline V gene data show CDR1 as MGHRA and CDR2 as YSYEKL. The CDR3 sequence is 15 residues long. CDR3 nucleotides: TGCGCCAGCAGCCAAGAGGGCAGGGGACCCTACGAGCAGTACTTC. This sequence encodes CASSQEGRGPYEQYF.

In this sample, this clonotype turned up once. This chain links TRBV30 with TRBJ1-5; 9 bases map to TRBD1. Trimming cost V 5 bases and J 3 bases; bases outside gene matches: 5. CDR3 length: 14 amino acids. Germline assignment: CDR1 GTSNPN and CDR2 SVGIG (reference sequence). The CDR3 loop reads CAWDTGGFNQPQHF. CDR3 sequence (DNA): TGTGCCTGGGATACAGGGGGCTTCAATCAGCCCCAGCATTTT.

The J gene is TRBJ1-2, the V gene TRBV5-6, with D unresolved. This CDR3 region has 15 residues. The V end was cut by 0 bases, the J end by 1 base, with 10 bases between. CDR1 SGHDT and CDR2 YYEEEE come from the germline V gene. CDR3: CASSLGAAGNYGYTF. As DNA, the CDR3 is TGTGCCAGCAGCTTGGGGGCAGCCGGTAACTATGGCTACACCTTC. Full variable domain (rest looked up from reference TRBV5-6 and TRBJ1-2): DAGVTQSPTHLIKTRGQQVTLRCSPKSGHDTVSWYQQALGQGPQFIFQYYEEEERQRGNFPDRFSGHQFPNYSSELNVNALLLGDSALYLCASSLGAAGNYGYTFGSGTRLTVV.

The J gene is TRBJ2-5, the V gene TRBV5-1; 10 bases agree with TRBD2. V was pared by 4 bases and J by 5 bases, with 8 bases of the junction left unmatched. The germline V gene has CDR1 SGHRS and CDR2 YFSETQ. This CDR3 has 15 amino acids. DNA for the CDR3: TGCGCCAGCAGCCAGGGACTAGCGAGGAGGGAGACCCAGTACTTC. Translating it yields CASSQGLARRETQYF.

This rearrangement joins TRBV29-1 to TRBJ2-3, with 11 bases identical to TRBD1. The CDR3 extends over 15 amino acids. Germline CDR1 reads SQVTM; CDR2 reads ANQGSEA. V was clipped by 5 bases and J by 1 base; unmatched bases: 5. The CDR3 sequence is CSVSGTGGGTDTQYF. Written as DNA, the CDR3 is TGCAGCGTTTCCGGGACAGGGGGTGGCACAGATACGCAGTATTTT.

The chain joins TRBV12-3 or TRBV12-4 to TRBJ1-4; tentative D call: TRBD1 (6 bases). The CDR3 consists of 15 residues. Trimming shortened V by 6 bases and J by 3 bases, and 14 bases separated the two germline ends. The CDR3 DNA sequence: TGTGCCAGCAGCACCGAGGGGGTAGCTAATGAAAAACTGTTTTTT. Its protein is CASSTEGVANEKLFF.

The CDR3 coding sequence is TGTGCCAGCAGCCAAGCGACTAGCCGCGATGAGCAGTTCTTC. It encodes CASSQATSRDEQFF. This chain links TRBV14 with TRBJ2-1, with TRBD2 matching 7 bases. This CDR3 comprises 14 residues. Germline CDR1 SGHDN, CDR2 FVKESK. The V gene end was trimmed by 1 base and the J gene end by 8 bases; junction bases not matched to a gene: 5.

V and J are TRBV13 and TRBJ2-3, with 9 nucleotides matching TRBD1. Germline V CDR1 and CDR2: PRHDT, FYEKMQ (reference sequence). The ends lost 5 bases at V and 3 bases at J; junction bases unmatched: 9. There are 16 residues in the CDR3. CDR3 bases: TGTGCCAGCAGCGTCCCGACAGGGGGTCTTACAGATACGCAGTATTTT. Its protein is CASSVPTGGLTDTQYF.

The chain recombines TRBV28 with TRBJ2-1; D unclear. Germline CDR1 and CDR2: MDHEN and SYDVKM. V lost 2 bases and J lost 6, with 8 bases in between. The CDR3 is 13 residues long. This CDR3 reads CASSLGPINEQFF. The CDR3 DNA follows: TGTGCCAGCAGTTTAGGGCCTATCAATGAGCAGTTCTTC.

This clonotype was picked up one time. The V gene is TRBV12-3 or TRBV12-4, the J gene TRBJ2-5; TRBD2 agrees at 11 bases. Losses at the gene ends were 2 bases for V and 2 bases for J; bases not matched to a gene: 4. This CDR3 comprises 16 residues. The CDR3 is CASSLRTSGPQETQYF. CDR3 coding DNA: TGTGCCAGCAGTTTAAGGACTAGCGGGCCACAAGAGACCCAGTACTTC.

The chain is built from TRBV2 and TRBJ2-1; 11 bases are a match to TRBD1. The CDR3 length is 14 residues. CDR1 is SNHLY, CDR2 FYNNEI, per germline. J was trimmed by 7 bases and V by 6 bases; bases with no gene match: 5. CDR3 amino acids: CASRKGQGVNEQFF. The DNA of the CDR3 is TGTGCCAGCAGGAAGGGACAGGGGGTAAATGAGCAGTTCTTC.

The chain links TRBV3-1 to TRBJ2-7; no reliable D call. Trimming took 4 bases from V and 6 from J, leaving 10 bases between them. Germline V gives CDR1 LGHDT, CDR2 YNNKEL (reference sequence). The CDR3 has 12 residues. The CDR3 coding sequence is TGTGCCAGCAGCCTAGAGCCATCCGAGCAGTACTTC. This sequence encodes CASSLEPSEQYF.

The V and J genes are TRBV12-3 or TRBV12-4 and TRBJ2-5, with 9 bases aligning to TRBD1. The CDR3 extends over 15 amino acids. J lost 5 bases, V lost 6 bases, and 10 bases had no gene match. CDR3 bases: TGTGCCAGCAGCCTCGGGACAGGGCTTAGGGAGACCCAGTACTTC. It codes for CASSLGTGLRETQYF.

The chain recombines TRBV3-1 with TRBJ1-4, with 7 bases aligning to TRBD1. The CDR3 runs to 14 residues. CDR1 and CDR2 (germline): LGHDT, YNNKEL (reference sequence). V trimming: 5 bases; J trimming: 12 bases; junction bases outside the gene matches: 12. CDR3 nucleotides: TGTGCCAGCAGCTTAGGACAGGTCGGTGGAGAACTGTTTTTT. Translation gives CASSLGQVGGELFF.

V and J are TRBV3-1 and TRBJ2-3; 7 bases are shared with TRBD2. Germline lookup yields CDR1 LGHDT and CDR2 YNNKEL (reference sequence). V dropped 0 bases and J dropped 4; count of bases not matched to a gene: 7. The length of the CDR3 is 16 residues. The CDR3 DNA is TGTGCCAGCAGCCAAGATCGACTAGCCGTCGCAGATACGCAGTATTTT. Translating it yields CASSQDRLAVADTQYF.

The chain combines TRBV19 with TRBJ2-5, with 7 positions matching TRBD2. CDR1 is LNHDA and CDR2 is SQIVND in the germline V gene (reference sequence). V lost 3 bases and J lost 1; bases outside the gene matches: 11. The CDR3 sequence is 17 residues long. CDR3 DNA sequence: TGTGCCAGTAGTATCGGGACTATCAGAGCTCCCCAAGAGACCCAGTACTTC. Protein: CASSIGTIRAPQETQYF.

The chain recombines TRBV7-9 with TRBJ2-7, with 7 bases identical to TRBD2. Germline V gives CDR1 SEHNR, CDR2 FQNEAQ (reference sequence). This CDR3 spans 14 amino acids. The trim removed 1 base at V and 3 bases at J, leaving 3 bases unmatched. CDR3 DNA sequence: TGTGCCAGCAGCTTAGGGCTAGCGGTCTACGAGCAGTACTTC. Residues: CASSLGLAVYEQYF. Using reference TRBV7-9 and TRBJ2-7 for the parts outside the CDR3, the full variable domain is DTGVSQNPRHKITKRGQNVTFRCDPISEHNRLYWYRQTLGQGPEFLTYFQNEAQLEKSRLLSDRFSAERPKGSFSTLEIQRTEQGDSAMYLCASSLGLAVYEQYFGPGTRLTVT.